Each of the 27 T cell receptor beta chains below was sequenced from the same sample in a study of blood T cell repertoires in COVID-19. Profiled with immunoSEQ multiplex PCR; TCRdb holds only in-frame clones, not every one. The profile shows hundreds of thousands of clones, more than 85% of them singletons. The specimen was PBMCs or T cells enriched from blood (not recorded which). Source of these receptors: a woman aged 55-75 years who had recovered from COVID-19.

The chain carries TRBV12-3 or TRBV12-4 and TRBJ1-1; no clear D gene. Trimming cost V 6 bases and J 4 bases, with 9 bases left between them. CDR3 size: 12 residues. CDR3 nucleotide sequence: TGTGCCAGCAGCCGGGTAAGCACTGAAGCTTTCTTT. As protein: CASSRVSTEAFF.

V and J are TRBV7-9 and TRBJ2-4; no clear D. Germline loops: CDR1 SEHNR, CDR2 FQNEAQ (reference sequence). There are 16 residues in the CDR3. V shed 2 bases and J shed 7 bases, with 18 bases lying between them. CDR3 amino acids: CASSLLKGQVDNIQYF. Written as DNA, the CDR3 is TGTGCCAGCAGCTTATTGAAAGGCCAGGTGGATAACATTCAGTACTTC.

This chain links TRBV3-1 (or the pseudogene TRBV3-2) with TRBJ1-5; D remains unclear. The CDR3 extends over 15 amino acids. Germline CDR1 reads LGHDT; CDR2 reads YNNKEL (reference sequence). V was trimmed by 1 base and J by 0 bases, leaving 7 bases between them. The CDR3 reads CASSQAGNSNQPQHF. Written as DNA, the CDR3 is TGTGCCAGCAGCCAAGCGGGAAATAGCAATCAGCCCCAGCATTTT.

The chain couples TRBV27 to TRBJ1-2; the D gene is possibly TRBD1 (6 bases). The germline V and J ends were trimmed by 7 bases and 1 base, with 19 bases remaining between them. Germline assignment: CDR1 MNHEY and CDR2 SMNVEV (reference sequence). The CDR3 extends over 16 amino acids. CDR3 residues: CASKYRVGNFNYGYTF. The CDR3 coding sequence is TGTGCCAGCAAATACAGGGTGGGGAACTTTAACTATGGCTACACCTTC.

Points on this clone: At the DNA level, this CDR3 is encoded by other sequences in the same sample as well. This chain links TRBV28 with TRBJ2-3; maybe TRBD1 (5 bases). This CDR3 spans 14 amino acids. Trimming removed 5 bases from V and 1 base from J, with 10 bases in between. Germline-derived CDR1 and CDR2 are MDHEN and SYDVKM. CDR3 nucleotide sequence: TGTGCCAGCAGTCGTCAGGGTGGCACAGATACGCAGTATTTT. Encoded protein: CASSRQGGTDTQYF.

This clone was counted a few times. The CDR3: CASKGTVDSPLHF. In DNA, the CDR3 is TGTGCCAGCAAAGGGACAGTGGATTCACCCCTCCACTTT. The chain employs TRBV2 and TRBJ1-6, with 7 bases lining up with TRBD1. CDR1 is SNHLY, CDR2 FYNNEI, per germline. The junction had 5 bases not matched to a gene; V was cut back by 7 bases and J by 8 bases. CDR3 length: 13 residues.

The genes are TRBV24-1 and TRBJ2-1; TRBD1 is a possible D gene (6 bases). V lost 4 bases, J lost 2 bases, and 14 bases lay in between. The length of the CDR3 is 16 residues. Germline V lookup: CDR1 KGHDR, CDR2 SFDVKD. The CDR3 here is CATSDRWDKTYNEQFF. CDR3 DNA sequence: TGTGCCACCAGTGACCGGTGGGACAAGACCTACAATGAGCAGTTCTTC.

The rearrangement uses TRBV11-2 and TRBJ2-2; TRBD2 matches at 10 bases. Germline V CDR1 and CDR2: SGHAT, FQNNGV. CDR3 length equals 17 residues. Unmatched junction bases numbered 14, after V lost 6 bases and J lost 7 bases. DNA of the CDR3: TGTGCCAGCAGTCCTAGGGGCAGCGGGGGGGCCGGCGGGGAGCTGTTTTTT. Translated: CASSPRGSGGAGGELFF.

The chain has TRBV4-2 and TRBJ1-2, with TRBD1 as a possible D gene (5 bases). The germline V and J ends were trimmed by 1 base and 3 bases, with 9 bases remaining between them. The CDR3 consists of 14 residues. The germline V gene has CDR1 LGHNA and CDR2 YNFKEQ. The CDR3 nucleotides read TGTGCCAGCAGCCAAGCTGCGGGGCACTATGGCTACACCTTC. This codes for CASSQAAGHYGYTF.

This sequence joins TRBV24-1 and TRBJ2-4; 8 bases agree with TRBD2. Per the germline V gene, CDR1 is KGHDR and CDR2 is SFDVKD. With V trimmed by 3 bases and J by 4 bases, 4 bases remained unmatched. The CDR3 is 15 residues long. CDR3 DNA sequence: TGTGCCACCAGTGATCCGGGACTAGGAAAAAACATTCAGTACTTC. The encoded protein is CATSDPGLGKNIQYF.

The rearrangement joins TRBV11-2 to TRBJ2-3; a weak D match, TRBD2 (5 bases). This CDR3 comprises 11 residues. V shed 8 bases and J shed 7 bases, with 10 bases lying between them. Germline assignment: CDR1 SGHAT and CDR2 FQNNGV. Here the CDR3 reads CASEAVYTQYF. The CDR3 coding sequence is TGTGCCAGCGAAGCGGTATATACGCAGTATTTT.

CDR3 residues: CASSGTGRTGEVYEQFF. For the CDR3, the DNA is TGTGCCAGCAGTGGGACGGGGCGGACAGGGGAAGTTTATGAGCAGTTCTTC. The chain uses TRBV6-2 or TRBV6-3 and TRBJ2-1; TRBD1 agrees at 9 bases. The CDR3 has 17 residues. In germline, CDR1 is MNHEY, CDR2 SVGEGT. The J segment lost 8 bases and the V segment lost 5 bases, leaving 16 bases of the junction unmatched.

The V call is TRBV19, the J call TRBJ1-5, with D tentatively TRBD1 (5 bases). V lost 9 bases and J 3 bases, leaving 12 bases between the germline ends. The CDR3 covers 13 residues. The germline V gene has CDR1 LNHDA and CDR2 SQIVND (reference sequence). CDR3 sequence: CASARENNQPQHF. The CDR3 bases are TGTGCCAGCGCCAGGGAAAACAATCAGCCCCAGCATTTT.

The rearrangement links TRBV6-2 or TRBV6-3 to TRBJ1-2; no reliable D call. The CDR3 is 13 amino acids. Germline assignment: CDR1 MNHEY and CDR2 SVGEGT. V was shortened by 0 bases and J by 7 bases, with 9 bases between the two germline ends. CDR3 residues: CASSYSAPSGYTF. CDR3 sequence (DNA): TGTGCCAGCAGTTACTCGGCACCGTCTGGCTACACCTTC.

The chain uses TRBV28 and TRBJ1-1, with D possibly matching TRBD1 (5 bases). The germline V gene encodes CDR1 MDHEN and CDR2 SYDVKM. V lost 6 bases and J 0 bases, leaving 14 bases between the germline ends. CDR3 length: 15 amino acids. DNA of the CDR3: TGTGCCAGCAGGGCCGGGGGGATTATGAACACTGAAGCTTTCTTT. Protein: CASRAGGIMNTEAFF.

The rearrangement joins TRBV19 to TRBJ1-2; 7 bases fit TRBD1. The CDR3 is made up of 14 amino acids. CDR1 and CDR2 (germline): LNHDA, SQIVND (reference sequence). After removal of 5 bases from V and 3 bases from J, the junction contained 6 bases not matched to a gene. The CDR3 spells CASSPGQVHYGYTF. In nucleotides, the CDR3 is TGTGCCAGTAGTCCAGGACAGGTTCACTATGGCTACACCTTC.

This clone was observed once. This rearrangement joins TRBV2 to TRBJ2-6; D is possibly TRBD1 (5 bases). Trimming removed 6 bases at V and 0 bases at J, with 12 bases between. The CDR3 is 16 amino acids. Germline loops: CDR1 SNHLY, CDR2 FYNNEI. The CDR3 DNA is TGTGCCAGCAGATCAGGGAAATTCTCTGGGGCCAACGTCCTGACTTTC. Translating gives CASRSGKFSGANVLTF. The whole variable domain, filled in from reference TRBV2 and TRBJ2-6, reads EPEVTQTPSHQVTQMGQEVILRCVPISNHLYFYWYRQILGQKVEFLVSFYNNEISEKSEIFDDQFSVERPDGSNFTLKIRSTKLEDSAMYFCASRSGKFSGANVLTFGAGSRLTVL.

This clone appeared once. The chain carries TRBV19 and TRBJ1-4, with D perhaps TRBD1 (6 bases). With 2 bases removed from V and 6 bases from J, the gap between germline ends came to 10 bases. The CDR3 is 14 amino acids. Per the germline V gene, CDR1 is LNHDA and CDR2 is SQIVND (reference sequence). CDR3 coding DNA: TGTGCCAGTAGTATATGGCAGGGGCATGAAAAACTGTTTTTT. Translated, it gives CASSIWQGHEKLFF.

The rearrangement joins TRBV5-1 to TRBJ2-7; tentatively, D is TRBD1 (6 bases). This CDR3 is built from 15 residues. The germline V gene encodes CDR1 SGHRS and CDR2 YFSETQ. The ends were cut back, 3 bases at V and 2 bases at J, with 15 bases in the middle. CDR3: CASSSTSDRTYEQYF. The CDR3 DNA is TGCGCCAGCAGCTCGACCTCAGACAGGACCTACGAGCAGTACTTC.

This clone was recorded only once. Here the CDR3 reads CASSEYGLGAGELFF. The CDR3 nucleotides read TGTGCCAGCAGTGAATATGGCCTAGGGGCCGGGGAGCTGTTTTTT. V and J are TRBV25-1 and TRBJ2-2; D may be TRBD1 (5 bases). The germline V and J ends were trimmed by 0 bases and 6 bases, with 11 bases remaining between them. Germline CDR1 is MGHDK and CDR2 is SYGVNS. This CDR3 is built from 15 residues.

V and J are TRBV5-1 and TRBJ2-5, with 9 bases fitting TRBD1. Germline loops: CDR1 SGHRS, CDR2 YFSETQ. This CDR3 comprises 13 residues. With V trimmed by 3 bases and J by 7 bases, 4 bases remained unmatched. The CDR3 is CASSSTGGGTQYF. CDR3 DNA sequence: TGCGCCAGCAGCTCGACAGGGGGGGGGACCCAGTACTTC.

The rearrangement uses TRBV3-1 (or the pseudogene TRBV3-2) and TRBJ1-1; D is unclear. The CDR3 has 12 amino acids. V lost 4 bases and J 1 base, leaving 4 bases between the germline ends. From germline, CDR1 is LGHDT and CDR2 YNNKEL (reference sequence). CDR3: CASSPGNTEAFF. The CDR3 DNA is TGTGCCAGCAGCCCGGGGAACACTGAAGCTTTCTTT.

CDR3 residues: CASSLAPTAGHEQFF. The CDR3 DNA is TGTGCCAGCAGCTTGGCCCCGACGGCGGGACATGAGCAGTTCTTC. V gene TRBV5-6 combines with J gene TRBJ2-1, with a tentative D call TRBD2 (6 bases). The CDR3 runs 15 residues. V was clipped by 0 bases and J by 8 bases, with 15 bases between them. Germline V gene sequence: CDR1 SGHDT, CDR2 YYEEEE. The whole variable domain, filled in from reference TRBV5-6 and TRBJ2-1, reads DAGVTQSPTHLIKTRGQQVTLRCSPKSGHDTVSWYQQALGQGPQFIFQYYEEEERQRGNFPDRFSGHQFPNYSSELNVNALLLGDSALYLCASSLAPTAGHEQFFGPGTRLTVL.

CDR3 in DNA: TGTGCCAGCAGCACAGGGATCCCGGCCCAGTACTTC. This sequence encodes CASSTGIPAQYF. The chain couples TRBV12-3 or TRBV12-4 to TRBJ2-5; D is possibly TRBD1 (6 bases). Deletions cut 6 bases from V and 9 bases from J, with 14 bases between. The CDR3 is made up of 12 amino acids.

The rearrangement uses TRBV5-1 and TRBJ1-1; TRBD1 is a possible D gene (5 bases). Germline CDR1 reads SGHRS; CDR2 reads YFSETQ. With 7 bases removed from V and 5 bases from J, the gap between germline ends came to 18 bases. This CDR3 has 14 amino acids. CDR3 in amino acids: CASGDQGGRTEAFF. In DNA form, the CDR3 reads TGCGCCAGCGGCGATCAGGGAGGACGGACTGAAGCTTTCTTT. The full variable domain, with the rest looked up from reference TRBV5-1 and TRBJ1-1, is KAGVTQTPRYLIKTRGQQVTLSCSPISGHRSVSWYQQTPGQGLQFLFEYFSETQRNKGNFPGRFSGRQFSNSRSEMNVSTLELGDSALYLCASGDQGGRTEAFFGQGTRLTVV.

The chain uses TRBV10-1 and TRBJ2-3, with D perhaps matching TRBD2 (6 bases). With 4 bases removed from V and 0 bases from J, the gap between germline ends came to 14 bases. From germline, CDR1 is WNHNN and CDR2 SYGVQD (reference sequence). This CDR3 is built from 16 residues. For the CDR3, the DNA is TGCGCCAGCAGTGGTTCTAGCGATTCTAGCACAGATACGCAGTATTTT. Its translation: CASSGSSDSSTDTQYF.

The rearrangement uses TRBV28 and TRBJ2-2; D is unresolved. Trimming cost V 3 bases and J 3 bases, with 8 bases left between them. The CDR3 loop spans 14 amino acids. Germline-derived CDR1 and CDR2 are MDHEN and SYDVKM. Here the CDR3 DNA reads TGTGCCAGCAGTTTGGCAGGCCACACCGGGGAGCTGTTTTTT. This encodes CASSLAGHTGELFF.